These 11 T cell receptor beta chains share one sample of origin, sequenced in a study of blood T cell repertoires in COVID-19. TCRdb keeps only in-frame clones here, not all; method: immunoSEQ multiplex PCR. Of roughly 99,000 clones in the sample, around 85% are singletons; the top ten hold approximately 12%. Sequencing was performed on peripheral blood. These receptors all stem from a woman older than 75 with acute or convalescent COVID-19.

This rearrangement joins TRBV7-9 to TRBJ1-6; 8 bases align to TRBD1. V lost 5 bases, J lost 13 bases, and 10 bases stayed unmatched. Germline V lookup: CDR1 SEHNR, CDR2 FQNEAQ (reference sequence). This CDR3 has 14 amino acids. The chain's CDR3 is CASSLSTDRAPLHF. CDR3 in DNA: TGTGCCAGCAGCCTCTCAACGGACAGGGCCCCCCTCCACTTT. Variable domain in full (rest from reference TRBV7-9 and TRBJ1-6): DTGVSQNPRHKITKRGQNVTFRCDPISEHNRLYWYRQTLGQGPEFLTYFQNEAQLEKSRLLSDRFSAERPKGSFSTLEIQRTEQGDSAMYLCASSLSTDRAPLHFGNGTRLTVT.

This clone was observed a handful of times. The chain couples TRBV7-2 to TRBJ2-7; 7 bases align to TRBD1. The V gene end was trimmed by 5 bases and the J gene end by 2 bases; junction bases not matched to a gene: 6. Germline V gene data show CDR1 as SGHTA and CDR2 as FQGNSA. The CDR3 spans 14 residues. CDR3 DNA: TGTGCCAGCAGCCAACGGACAGGCCCCTACGAGCAGTACTTC. Residues: CASSQRTGPYEQYF.

This clone was observed a few times. The V and J genes are TRBV30 and TRBJ1-6; tentative D call: TRBD1 (6 bases). The CDR3 totals 13 residues. With 8 bases removed from V and 8 bases from J, the gap between germline ends came to 16 bases. Germline V gene sequence: CDR1 GTSNPN, CDR2 SVGIG (reference sequence). In nucleotides, the CDR3 is TGTGCCGGAAACAGGGAACCTTATTCACCCCTCCACTTT. Amino acids: CAGNREPYSPLHF.

V is TRBV7-6 and J is TRBJ1-6; no clear D. Germline values: CDR1 SGHVS, CDR2 FNYEAQ. V was cut by 1 base and J by 9 bases, with 7 bases left in between. This CDR3 has 13 residues. This CDR3 is CASSLGSSSPLHF. DNA for the CDR3: TGTGCCAGCAGCTTAGGGTCTAGTTCACCCCTCCACTTT. Full variable domain (rest looked up from reference TRBV7-6 and TRBJ1-6): GAGVSQSPRYKVTKRGQDVALRCDPISGHVSLYWYRQALGQGPEFLTYFNYEAQQDKSGLPNDRFSAERPEGSISTLTIQRTEQRDSAMYRCASSLGSSSPLHFGNGTRLTVT.

The rearrangement links TRBV5-1 to TRBJ1-1; D is possibly TRBD1 (6 bases). CDR3 length: 14 amino acids. V was clipped by 4 bases and J by 1 base, with 11 bases between them. Germline V gene sequence: CDR1 SGHRS, CDR2 YFSETQ. The CDR3 nucleotides are TGCGCCAGCAGCACCGCAGGGGCGAACACTGAAGCTTTCTTT. This sequence encodes CASSTAGANTEAFF.

The chain has TRBV24-1 and TRBJ2-7; the match to TRBD1 covers 11 bases. J gave up 3 bases and V 2 bases, and 2 bases lay outside the gene matches. Germline CDR1 reads KGHDR; CDR2 reads SFDVKD. The CDR3 runs 15 residues. The CDR3, as DNA: TGTGCCACCAGTGATTCGGGGACAGGGGGCTACGAGCAGTACTTC. This gives the protein CATSDSGTGGYEQYF.

The CDR3 here is CSASGGVGYNEQFF. DNA for the CDR3: TGCAGCGCTTCCGGAGGGGTAGGCTACAATGAGCAGTTCTTC. V is TRBV29-1 and J is TRBJ2-1; maybe TRBD2 (6 bases). The CDR3 is made up of 14 amino acids. CDR1 SQVTM and CDR2 ANQGSEA come from the germline V gene. V lost 7 bases and J lost 3, with 16 bases in between.

This chain joins TRBV4-3 and TRBJ2-7; 10 nucleotides agree with TRBD2. Germline CDR1 LGHNA, CDR2 YSLEER. V lost 2 bases to trimming and J lost 0 bases; unmatched junction nucleotides: 4. The CDR3 has 16 residues. The CDR3 reads CASSQKERGGSYEQYV. The CDR3 nucleotides read TGCGCCAGCAGCCAAAAAGAGCGGGGGGGCTCCTACGAGCAGTACGTC.

The rearrangement uses TRBV27 and TRBJ1-1; D unresolved. Per the germline V gene, CDR1 is MNHEY and CDR2 is SMNVEV (reference sequence). There are 16 residues in the CDR3. The V gene lost 6 bases and the J gene lost 9 bases, with 26 bases spanning the gap. CDR3 coding DNA: TGTGCCAGCAGGCCCGAGTTGGGAAGGGCGGGAGTAAAAGCTTTCTTT. Translation: CASRPELGRAGVKAFF.

The genes are TRBV28 and TRBJ1-2, with 10 nucleotides matching TRBD1. V dropped 3 bases and J dropped 4; count of bases not matched to a gene: 2. The CDR3 runs 14 residues. Germline V gene sequence: CDR1 MDHEN, CDR2 SYDVKM. The CDR3 DNA follows: TGTGCCAGCAGTTTGACAGGGGGCACCTATGGCTACACCTTC. Encoded protein: CASSLTGGTYGYTF.

The chain joins TRBV27 to TRBJ1-1; D may be TRBD1 (5 bases). The germline CDR1 and CDR2 sequences are MNHEY and SMNVEV (reference sequence). V lost 6 bases, J lost 1 base, and 15 bases lay in between. The CDR3 runs to 15 residues. CDR3 in DNA: TGTGCCAGCAGACGGCAGGGTGGTCCGAACACTGAAGCTTTCTTT. It is translated as CASRRQGGPNTEAFF.